This T cell receptor beta chain was profiled in a study of shared T cell receptors in the human thymus. Here immunoSEQ multiplex PCR was the method, and the copy in TCRdb shows in-frame clones only, minus some. The repertoire holds 540,000 or so clones, with more than 75% as singletons. The same sample was also studied in work on human thymus T cells. Per that study: From resections taken during corrective heart surgery, the thymus tissue was obtained.

The source material was thymocytes. This clonotype originated in a boy under two years old with a congenital heart defect.

CDR3 sequence (DNA): TGCGCCAGCAGTCAAGGGGAGTATTCTACTGAAGCTTTCTTT. The encoded protein is CASSQGEYSTEAFF. This chain links TRBV23-1 with TRBJ1-1; D not resolved. TRBV23-1 is noted as an ORF with a role that remains uncertain. Deletions cut 2 bases from V and 5 bases from J, with 12 bases between. The CDR3 totals 14 residues.